Presented here are 32 T cell receptor beta chains from one specimen sequenced in a study of cytomegalovirus exposure and HLA in healthy donors. It was with 60 Vbeta and 13 Jbeta primers that the PCR ran. The method was immunoSEQ multiplex PCR; TCRdb's version includes in-frame clones alone and lacks a portion of them. The table lists under 250,000 clones, roughly 85% of them singletons. The source material was PBMCs. Receptors were obtained from a woman aged 50 to 60 in good health and CMV-seronegative.

The rearrangement links TRBV4-3 to TRBJ2-1; 11 bases fit TRBD1. Germline V gene lookup returns CDR1 LGHNA and CDR2 YSLEER. J gave up 7 bases and V 0 bases, and 8 bases lay outside the gene matches. The CDR3 runs 17 residues. The CDR3 sequence is CASSQDHWTGGFNEQFF. The CDR3 coding sequence is TGCGCCAGCAGCCAAGATCACTGGACAGGGGGCTTTAATGAGCAGTTCTTC.

The rearrangement joins TRBV7-6 to TRBJ2-7, with 8 bases identical to TRBD1. CDR3 length equals 15 residues. The germline V gene has CDR1 SGHVS and CDR2 FNYEAQ. Trimming at V came to 3 bases and at J to 2 bases, leaving 6 bases not matched to a gene. This chain's CDR3 is CASSFLDRGAYEQYF. CDR3 coding DNA: TGTGCCAGCAGCTTCCTTGACAGGGGAGCCTACGAGCAGTACTTC.

About this clone itself: Germline and junction disagree at one end, which may indicate a read error. The rearrangement links TRBV7-9 to TRBJ2-6; the D gene is possibly TRBD1 (5 bases). Germline V gene sequence: CDR1 SEHNR, CDR2 FQNEAQ (reference sequence). The length of the CDR3 is 16 residues. CDR3 loop: CSSSFHRRSGANVLTF. CDR3 DNA: TGTTCCAGCAGCTTTCACAGGCGCTCTGGGGCCAACGTCCTGACTTTC.

J is TRBJ2-5 and V is TRBV5-6, with TRBD1 matching over 8 bases. Trimming at V came to 5 bases and at J to 5 bases, leaving 8 bases not matched to a gene. Germline lookup yields CDR1 SGHDT and CDR2 YYEEEE. This CDR3 contains 14 residues. CDR3 sequence reads: CASRWTGKGETQYF. CDR3 nucleotide sequence: TGTGCCAGCAGATGGACAGGGAAAGGGGAGACCCAGTACTTC. Complete variable domain (other parts from reference TRBV5-6 and TRBJ2-5): DAGVTQSPTHLIKTRGQQVTLRCSPKSGHDTVSWYQQALGQGPQFIFQYYEEEERQRGNFPDRFSGHQFPNYSSELNVNALLLGDSALYLCASRWTGKGETQYFGPGTRLLVL.

The chain combines TRBV7-9 with TRBJ2-5; 7 bases line up with TRBD1. Trimming removed 1 base from V and 4 bases from J; junction bases left unmatched: 3. CDR1 and CDR2 from the germline V gene are SEHNR and FQNEAQ (reference sequence). The CDR3 consists of 14 residues. CDR3 protein: CASSLGQGIETQYF. CDR3 DNA: TGTGCCAGCAGCTTAGGACAGGGCATAGAGACCCAGTACTTC.

About this clone: Relative to the germline gene, one junction end is altered; a read error may explain this. This chain connects TRBV19 to TRBJ1-5, with 8 bases matching TRBD1. The germline V gene has CDR1 LNHDA and CDR2 SQIVND (reference sequence). This CDR3 is 15 amino acids long. The chain's CDR3 is CAGRKGDRGDQPQHF. CDR3 nucleotides: TGTGCCGGTAGAAAGGGCGACAGGGGCGATCAGCCCCAGCATTTT. The whole variable domain, filled in from reference TRBV19 and TRBJ1-5, reads DGGITQSPKYLFRKEGQNVTLSCEQNLNHDAMYWYRQDPGQGLRLIYYSQIVNDFQKGDIAEGYSVSREKKESFPLTVTSAQKNPTAFYLCAGRKGDRGDQPQHFGDGTRLSIL.

The chain recombines TRBV11-3 with TRBJ2-1; 7 nucleotides align to TRBD2. The CDR3 loop spans 14 amino acids. Germline loops: CDR1 SGHNT, CDR2 YENEEA. After removal of 1 base from V and 6 bases from J, the junction contained 3 bases not matched to a gene. This CDR3 is CASSLVAGSNEQFF. CDR3 sequence (DNA): TGTGCCAGCAGCTTAGTAGCGGGTTCCAATGAGCAGTTCTTC.

The chain employs TRBV19 and TRBJ2-2; weak D call: TRBD2 (6 bases). Germline values: CDR1 LNHDA, CDR2 SQIVND (reference sequence). Trimming took 1 base from V and 4 from J, leaving 19 bases between them. The CDR3 contains 18 residues. In nucleotides, the CDR3 is TGTGCCAGTAGTATAGCGAGACTAGGCCCAGGTAGCACCGGGGAGCTGTTTTTT. Protein product: CASSIARLGPGSTGELFF.

V is TRBV2 and J is TRBJ2-2; D gene unclear. The germline V and J ends were trimmed by 6 bases and 2 bases, with 7 bases remaining between them. The CDR3 contains 13 residues. Germline V gene sequence: CDR1 SNHLY, CDR2 FYNNEI. CDR3 nucleotides: TGTGCCAGCAGCCTAATCAACACCGGGGAGCTGTTTTTT. Protein sequence: CASSLINTGELFF. Filled out from reference TRBV2 and TRBJ2-2, the complete variable domain reads EPEVTQTPSHQVTQMGQEVILRCVPISNHLYFYWYRQILGQKVEFLVSFYNNEISEKSEIFDDQFSVERPDGSNFTLKIRSTKLEDSAMYFCASSLINTGELFFGEGSRLTVL.

CDR3 residues: CASSIAGTGANVLTF. In nucleotides, the CDR3 is TGTGCCAGTAGTATTGCGGGAACTGGGGCCAACGTCCTGACTTTC. The chain is built from TRBV19 and TRBJ2-6; possibly TRBD2 for D (6 bases). The CDR3 runs to 15 residues. Germline loops: CDR1 LNHDA, CDR2 SQIVND (reference sequence). Trimming took off 3 bases at V and 2 bases at J, with 8 bases between the two ends.

V gene TRBV28 combines with J gene TRBJ1-6; 7 positions match TRBD1. V shed 7 bases, J shed 14 bases, and the junction held 14 bases outside the gene matches. Germline V gene lookup returns CDR1 MDHEN and CDR2 SYDVKM. The CDR3 is 14 residues long. CDR3 in amino acids: CASISLTGKRTLHF. The CDR3, as DNA: TGTGCCAGCATCTCCTTGACAGGGAAAAGAACCCTCCACTTT.

V usage is TRBV19 and J usage is TRBJ2-2; TRBD1 matches at 9 bases. CDR3 size: 16 residues. Germline CDR1 LNHDA, CDR2 SQIVND (reference sequence). Losses at the gene ends were 5 bases for V and 1 base for J; bases not matched to a gene: 5. CDR3 sequence: CASSPLDRGNTGELFF. CDR3 DNA sequence: TGTGCCAGTAGTCCTCTGGACAGGGGGAACACCGGGGAGCTGTTTTTT.

The chain carries TRBV28 and TRBJ2-1; a weak D match, TRBD1 (6 bases). V shed 3 bases and J shed 14 bases, with 11 bases lying between them. CDR1 and CDR2 from the germline V gene are MDHEN and SYDVKM. The CDR3 is made up of 11 amino acids. The CDR3 DNA is TGTGCCAGCAGTTTTAACAGGGATAAGTTCTTC. It codes for CASSFNRDKFF.

This clone has just one count. Other DNA sequences of this sample code for an identical CDR3. This chain links TRBV27 with TRBJ2-7, with D possibly matching TRBD2 (5 bases). The V end was cut by 2 bases, the J end by 4 bases, with 9 bases between. Germline V lookup: CDR1 MNHEY, CDR2 SMNVEV (reference sequence). The CDR3 is 13 amino acids. DNA for the CDR3: TGTGCCAGCAGTTTAGCGGGCCCTTACGAGCAGTACTTC. Translation gives CASSLAGPYEQYF.

The rearrangement joins TRBV28 to TRBJ2-2; 12 positions agree with TRBD2. This CDR3 region has 21 residues. Germline CDR1 and CDR2: MDHEN and SYDVKM. V shed 4 bases, J shed 4 bases, and the junction held 19 bases outside the gene matches. The DNA for the CDR3 is TGTGCCAGCAGTTCTTCCTCAACTAGCGGGAGGCCCCCCTGGGGCACCGGGGAGCTGTTTTTT. Protein sequence: CASSSSSTSGRPPWGTGELFF.

This clone has just one count. V is TRBV5-1 and J is TRBJ2-1; 8 bases match TRBD1. J was trimmed by 9 bases and V by 9 bases; bases with no gene match: 14. The germline V gene has CDR1 SGHRS and CDR2 YFSETQ. The CDR3 consists of 14 residues. The CDR3 protein is CATRTGSTGGEQFF. The CDR3 nucleotides read TGCGCCACCCGGACAGGGTCAACTGGGGGTGAGCAGTTCTTC.

V gene TRBV28 combines with J gene TRBJ1-1, with 7 nucleotides matching TRBD1. This CDR3 is built from 17 residues. Germline assignment: CDR1 MDHEN and CDR2 SYDVKM. V lost 1 base to trimming and J lost 0 bases; unmatched junction nucleotides: 8. The DNA of the CDR3 is TGTGCCAGCAGTTTATTTGGACAGGTGGGGATGAACACTGAAGCTTTCTTT. The encoded protein is CASSLFGQVGMNTEAFF.

The rearrangement uses TRBV5-1 and TRBJ1-1; D not resolved. The germline V and J ends were trimmed by 1 base and 1 base, with 8 bases remaining between them. The CDR3 is 14 residues long. The V gene's germline CDR1 is SGHRS and CDR2 YFSETQ. Written as DNA, the CDR3 is TGCGCCAGCAGCTTGACCACGGGGAACACTGAAGCTTTCTTT. Translating gives CASSLTTGNTEAFF.

The chain carries TRBV7-2 and TRBJ1-1, with D unresolved. Trimming cost V 1 base and J 8 bases, with 11 bases left between them. The CDR3 extends over 13 amino acids. From germline, CDR1 is SGHTA and CDR2 FQGNSA. The CDR3 DNA follows: TGTGCCAGCAGCTTAGAAAGAAGGGAGGAAGCTTTCTTT. It encodes CASSLERREEAFF.

The chain has TRBV28 and TRBJ2-7, with 13 bases aligning to TRBD2. The CDR3 length is 16 residues. V was pared by 6 bases and J by 2 bases, with 7 bases of the junction left unmatched. CDR1 is MDHEN and CDR2 is SYDVKM in the germline V gene. CDR3 bases: TGTGCCAGCAGCTCCGGGACTAGCGGGAAAACCTACGAGCAGTACTTC. It is translated as CASSSGTSGKTYEQYF.

This clone was detected once. The rearrangement uses TRBV2 and TRBJ1-2, with TRBD1 matching 9 bases. CDR3 length: 15 amino acids. The trim removed 5 bases at V and 8 bases at J, leaving 12 bases unmatched. Germline-derived CDR1 and CDR2 are SNHLY and FYNNEI. CDR3 amino acids: CASSPGTGPVGGYTF. CDR3 in DNA: TGTGCCAGCAGTCCCGGGACAGGGCCGGTAGGCGGCTACACCTTC.

This clone appeared a few times. J is TRBJ1-1 and V is TRBV27; a weak D match, TRBD1 (6 bases). Trimming stripped 6 bases from V and 9 bases from J, with 20 bases between. There are 14 residues in the CDR3. The germline V gene encodes CDR1 MNHEY and CDR2 SMNVEV (reference sequence). In nucleotides, the CDR3 is TGTGCCAGCAGCCCGAACAGGGCCGGGACCAAAGCTTTCTTT. Protein product: CASSPNRAGTKAFF.

As to this clone: Other nucleotide sequences in the sample specify the same CDR3. The chain employs TRBV11-2 and TRBJ1-2, with 9 bases fitting TRBD1. Germline CDR1 and CDR2: SGHAT and FQNNGV. The CDR3 runs to 14 residues. V lost 4 bases, J lost 4 bases, and 4 bases stayed unmatched. CDR3 DNA: TGTGCCAGCAGCTCGACAGGGGGTGGCTATGGCTACACCTTC. Translating it yields CASSSTGGGYGYTF.

The CDR3 nucleotides read TGCGCCAGCAGCCAAGGGGACAGGGCCGACGAGCAGTACTTC. Translating gives CASSQGDRADEQYF. The V call is TRBV4-3, the J call TRBJ2-7, with 9 bases that match TRBD1. J gave up 5 bases and V 1 base, and 3 bases lay outside the gene matches. The CDR3 sequence is 14 residues long. The V gene's germline CDR1 is LGHNA and CDR2 YSLEER.

The V gene is TRBV6-6, the J gene TRBJ2-5, with TRBD2 matching over 7 bases. This CDR3 has 12 amino acids. The ends lost 10 bases at V and 6 bases at J; junction bases unmatched: 8. Germline assignment: CDR1 MNHNY and CDR2 SVGAGI (reference sequence). CDR3 coding DNA: TGTGCCACAGCGTGGGAGGGTCAGACCCAGTACTTC. This sequence encodes CATAWEGQTQYF.

The chain couples TRBV30 to TRBJ1-1, with D possibly being TRBD1 (5 bases). The V end lost 6 bases, the J end lost 0 bases, and 8 bases lay between the germline ends. CDR3 length: 12 residues. The germline gives CDR1 GTSNPN, CDR2 SVGIG (reference sequence). Written as DNA, the CDR3 is TGTGCCTGTGACAGAATGAACACTGAAGCTTTCTTT. It encodes CACDRMNTEAFF. The whole variable domain, remainder taken from reference TRBV30 and TRBJ1-1, is SQTIHQWPATLVQPVGSPLSLECTVEGTSNPNLYWYRQAAGRGLQLLFYSVGIGQISSEVPQNLSASRPQDRQFILSSKKLLLSDSGFYLCACDRMNTEAFFGQGTRLTVV.

In its sample, this clone was seen once. The rearrangement links TRBV5-1 to TRBJ2-5, with 11 bases matching TRBD2. The V gene's germline CDR1 is SGHRS and CDR2 YFSETQ. CDR3 length equals 15 residues. V lost 4 bases, J lost 4 bases, and 6 bases stayed unmatched. This chain's CDR3 is CASSTRLAGRETQYF. DNA of the CDR3: TGCGCCAGCAGCACCCGACTAGCGGGAAGAGAGACCCAGTACTTC.

This chain uses TRBV29-1 with TRBJ2-7; possible D gene TRBD1, 6 bases. Trimming shortened V by 1 base and J by 1 base, and 11 bases separated the two germline ends. The CDR3 is 14 residues long. CDR1 is SQVTM and CDR2 is ANQGSEA in the germline V gene. The CDR3, as DNA: TGCAGCGTTGAAGTCGTTGGACAGTCCTACGAGCAGTACTTC. Protein: CSVEVVGQSYEQYF.

This clone appeared a few times. This chain links TRBV18 with TRBJ1-4; D perhaps matches TRBD1 (6 bases). CDR3 size: 13 residues. Per the germline V gene, CDR1 is KGHSH and CDR2 is LQKENI. V was clipped by 6 bases and J by 5 bases, with 10 bases between them. CDR3 region: CASSAGQNEKLFF. In DNA, the CDR3 is TGTGCCAGCTCCGCAGGACAGAATGAAAAACTGTTTTTT.

V gene TRBV7-2 combines with J gene TRBJ1-3, with D unclear. CDR1 is SGHTA and CDR2 is FQGNSA in the germline V gene. The germline V and J ends were trimmed by 2 bases and 7 bases, with 6 bases remaining between them. The CDR3 runs to 12 residues. The CDR3 spells CASSLISNTIYF. The DNA for the CDR3 is TGTGCCAGCAGCTTAATTAGCAACACCATATATTTT.

V and J are TRBV9 and TRBJ1-3, with no clear D. This CDR3 is built from 15 residues. The V end was cut by 0 bases, the J end by 0 bases, with 7 bases between. Per the germline V gene, CDR1 is SGDLS and CDR2 is YYNGEE. The CDR3 here is CASSVAQFSGNTIYF. The CDR3, as DNA: TGTGCCAGCAGCGTAGCCCAATTCTCTGGAAACACCATATATTTT.

The V call is TRBV25-1, the J call TRBJ2-7; D gene unclear. With 7 bases removed from V and 2 bases from J, the gap between germline ends came to 6 bases. This CDR3 comprises 11 residues. Germline values: CDR1 MGHDK, CDR2 SYGVNS. The CDR3 here is CASTSAYEQYF. The CDR3, as DNA: TGTGCCAGCACTTCGGCCTACGAGCAGTACTTC.